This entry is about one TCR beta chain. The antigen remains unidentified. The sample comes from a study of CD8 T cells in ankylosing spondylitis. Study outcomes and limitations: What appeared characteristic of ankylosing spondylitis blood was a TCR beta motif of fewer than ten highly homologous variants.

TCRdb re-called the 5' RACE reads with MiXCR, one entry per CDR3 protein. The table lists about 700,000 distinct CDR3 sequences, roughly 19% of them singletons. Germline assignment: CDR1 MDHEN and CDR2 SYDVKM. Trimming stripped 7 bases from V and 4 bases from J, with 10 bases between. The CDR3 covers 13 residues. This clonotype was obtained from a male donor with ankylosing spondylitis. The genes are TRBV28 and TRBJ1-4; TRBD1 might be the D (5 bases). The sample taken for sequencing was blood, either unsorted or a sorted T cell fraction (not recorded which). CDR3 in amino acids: CASTVTDNEKLFF. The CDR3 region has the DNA TGTGCCAGCACCGTGACAGATAATGAAAAACTGTTTTTT.